Presented here are 11 T cell receptor beta chains from one specimen sequenced in a study of shared clonotypes between healthy human individuals. The data were produced by immunoSEQ multiplex PCR, yet TCRdb's version contains in-frame clones alone and is incomplete. The table lists 1,500,000 or so clones, roughly 98.5% of them singletons. Sequenced: naive CD4+ T cells sorted from blood. Subset here: CD45RA+ positively selected. The receptors were sampled from a man younger than 45 in good health.

The gene calls are TRBV28 and TRBJ2-1, with 8 bases identical to TRBD2. CDR3 length: 15 residues. The germline V gene encodes CDR1 MDHEN and CDR2 SYDVKM. V dropped 4 bases and J dropped 7; count of bases not matched to a gene: 9. The CDR3, as DNA: TGTGCCAGCAGTTCGGCTGGACTAGCTGGGAATGAGCAGTTCTTC. Protein product: CASSSAGLAGNEQFF.

J is TRBJ2-3 and V is TRBV29-1; a possible D gene is TRBD1 (7 bases). The germline gives CDR1 SQVTM, CDR2 ANQGSEA. This CDR3 has 13 amino acids. V gave up 6 bases and J gave up 7 bases, with 17 bases separating them. The CDR3 region has the DNA TGCAGCGTCGGAGGGACAGCTTCGAATACGCAGTATTTT. Amino acid sequence: CSVGGTASNTQYF.

The rearrangement joins TRBV5-1 to TRBJ2-5, with D possibly matching TRBD2 (6 bases). With 7 bases removed from V and 5 bases from J, the gap between germline ends came to 15 bases. The length of the CDR3 is 13 residues. Per the germline V gene, CDR1 is SGHRS and CDR2 is YFSETQ. CDR3 sequence: CASGSGGRETQYF. The CDR3 DNA follows: TGCGCCAGCGGCAGCGGAGGGAGGGAGACCCAGTACTTC.

This sequence joins TRBV2 and TRBJ2-7; D tentatively reads TRBD1 or TRBD2 (5 bases each). The CDR3 sequence is 12 residues long. V lost 8 bases to trimming and J lost 6 bases, with 14 bases between them. Germline loops: CDR1 SNHLY, CDR2 FYNNEI. CDR3 region: CASYQGAGEQYF. CDR3 nucleotide sequence: TGTGCCAGCTACCAGGGAGCAGGCGAGCAGTACTTC.

The chain joins TRBV4-3 to TRBJ2-1; no clear D gene. This CDR3 has 14 amino acids. Trimming left V 3 bases short and J 8 bases short, with 14 bases between. Germline assignment: CDR1 LGHNA and CDR2 YSLEER. This chain's CDR3 is CASSQEKGDDEQFF. CDR3 in DNA: TGCGCCAGCAGCCAGGAGAAAGGAGACGATGAGCAGTTCTTC.

This chain joins TRBV4-1 and TRBJ2-7; 10 bases line up with TRBD1. Germline CDR1 and CDR2: MGHRA and YSYEKL. This CDR3 comprises 17 residues. The junction had 9 bases not matched to a gene; V was cut back by 4 bases and J by 0 bases. The CDR3 protein is CASSRAGGQGSSYEQYF. The CDR3 region has the DNA TGCGCCAGCAGCCGGGCCGGGGGACAGGGGAGCTCCTACGAGCAGTACTTC.

The V and J genes are TRBV10-3 and TRBJ2-5, with D possibly TRBD1 on 5 matching bases. The CDR3 runs 11 residues. V gave up 10 bases and J gave up 5 bases, with 11 bases separating them. In germline, CDR1 is ENHRY, CDR2 SYGVKD. CDR3 coding DNA: TGTGCCACCAGGGAAGGGGAGACCCAGTACTTC. It is translated as CATREGETQYF.

This chain joins TRBV5-1 and TRBJ2-2, with a possible D match to TRBD1 (5 bases). There are 14 residues in the CDR3. Between the trimmed V and J ends, which lost 4 bases and 5 bases, there was a span of 12 bases. CDR1 and CDR2 from the germline V gene are SGHRS and YFSETQ. In nucleotides, the CDR3 is TGCGCCAGCAGCCGGATTCAGGGAACCGGGGAGCTGTTTTTT. Translation: CASSRIQGTGELFF.

The chain links TRBV9 to TRBJ1-1; D perhaps matches TRBD1 (6 bases). Trimming removed 2 bases from V and 7 bases from J, with 9 bases in between. Germline V gene lookup returns CDR1 SGDLS and CDR2 YYNGEE. The CDR3 consists of 12 residues. CDR3 sequence reads: CASSVLQGEAFF. CDR3 nucleotide sequence: TGTGCCAGCAGCGTGCTACAGGGTGAAGCTTTCTTT.

This chain uses TRBV5-1 with TRBJ2-2, with D maybe TRBD2 (5 bases). Germline lookup yields CDR1 SGHRS and CDR2 YFSETQ. V lost 3 bases and J lost 0, with 6 bases in between. The CDR3 is made up of 14 amino acids. The CDR3 nucleotides are TGCGCCAGCAGCTCGAGGGCGAACACCGGGGAGCTGTTTTTT. As protein: CASSSRANTGELFF.

The chain uses TRBV7-9 and TRBJ2-5; no reliable D call. V was cut by 1 base and J by 4 bases, with 10 bases left in between. The CDR3 has 14 residues. Germline CDR1 reads SEHNR; CDR2 reads FQNEAQ (reference sequence). As DNA, the CDR3 is TGTGCCAGCAGCTTAGTTCTCAGGAGAGAGACCCAGTACTTC. It specifies CASSLVLRRETQYF.